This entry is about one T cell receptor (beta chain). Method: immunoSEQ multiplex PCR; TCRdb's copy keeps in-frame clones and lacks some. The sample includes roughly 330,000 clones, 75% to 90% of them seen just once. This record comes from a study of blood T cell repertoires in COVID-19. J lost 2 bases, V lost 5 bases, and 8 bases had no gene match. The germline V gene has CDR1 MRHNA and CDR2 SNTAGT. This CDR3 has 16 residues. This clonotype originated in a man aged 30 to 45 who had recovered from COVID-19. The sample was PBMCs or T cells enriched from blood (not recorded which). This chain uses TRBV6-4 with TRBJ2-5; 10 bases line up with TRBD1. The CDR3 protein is CASSFPGQGPQETQYF. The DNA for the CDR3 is TGTGCCAGCAGTTTCCCGGGACAGGGGCCTCAAGAGACCCAGTACTTC.